Below are 32 T cell receptor beta chains sequenced from a single sample in a study of T cells in Graves' hyperthyroidism and ophthalmopathy. Amplified TCR beta CDR3 regions derived from RNA transcripts. The HTBI set primed first-round TCR CDR3 RT-PCR. One entry per CDR3 protein, called by TCRdb with MiXCR from the multiplex PCR reads. The data show hundreds of thousands of distinct CDR3 sequences, roughly 25% seen once. The sequenced sample was blood. The source of these receptors is a man aged 45 to 65 with Graves' hyperthyroidism.

This clonotype appeared a single time. Just one base apart from a much larger clone, this may be a read error. The chain joins TRBV7-2 to TRBJ2-7; no clear D. Germline V CDR1 and CDR2: SGHTA, FQGNSA. The CDR3 consists of 12 residues. V lost 1 base and J 6 bases, leaving 7 bases between the germline ends. CDR3 amino acids: CASSLVSGEQYF. The CDR3 DNA sequence: TGTGCCAGCAGCTTAGTGTCGGGCGAGCAGTACTTC.

This clonotype appeared many times. The rearrangement links TRBV3-1 to TRBJ2-5, with D unclear. Germline V gene sequence: CDR1 LGHDT, CDR2 YNNKEL (reference sequence). This CDR3 has 14 residues. The V and J ends lost 4 bases and 4 bases respectively, with 13 bases between them. CDR3 sequence reads: CASSRGGLGETQYF. Here the CDR3 DNA reads TGTGCCAGCAGCCGAGGTGGCTTGGGAGAGACCCAGTACTTC.

This chain uses TRBV27 with TRBJ2-2, with 8 bases that match TRBD2. The CDR3 contains 14 residues. CDR1 is MNHEY and CDR2 is SMNVEV in the germline V gene (reference sequence). With V trimmed by 7 bases and J by 7 bases, 8 bases remained unmatched. CDR3 nucleotide sequence: TGTGCCAGCACAGTGTCGCGGGGGGTCGGGGAGCTGTTTTTT. It yields the protein CASTVSRGVGELFF.

This chain uses TRBV6-2 or TRBV6-3 with TRBJ1-2; 7 nucleotides match TRBD1. The CDR3 runs 14 residues. Germline V gene sequence: CDR1 MNHEY, CDR2 SVGEGT. Losses at the gene ends were 7 bases for V and 5 bases for J; bases not matched to a gene: 10. In nucleotides, the CDR3 is TGTGCCAGCACTACTCCGACAGGGAATTATGGCTACACCTTC. It yields the protein CASTTPTGNYGYTF.

At least ten counts were recorded for this clonotype. The chain combines TRBV27 with TRBJ2-1; D unresolved. The germline gives CDR1 MNHEY, CDR2 SMNVEV (reference sequence). V was shortened by 0 bases and J by 2 bases, with 14 bases between the two germline ends. CDR3 size: 17 residues. The CDR3 is CASSLSRLLDPYNEQFF. CDR3 in DNA: TGTGCCAGCAGTTTATCCCGGCTGCTCGATCCCTACAATGAGCAGTTCTTC.

This clonotype has a handful of counts. This chain uses TRBV9 with TRBJ2-1; D possibly uses TRBD1 or TRBD2 (5 bases each). The ends were cut back, 0 bases at V and 3 bases at J, with 10 bases in the middle. This CDR3 region has 15 residues. The V gene's germline CDR1 is SGDLS and CDR2 YYNGEE. CDR3 DNA: TGTGCCAGCAGCGTAGGGGACGGTTACTACAATGAGCAGTTCTTC. It codes for CASSVGDGYYNEQFF. Full variable domain (remainder filled in from reference TRBV9 and TRBJ2-1): DSGVTQTPKHLITATGQRVTLRCSPRSGDLSVYWYQQSLDQGLQFLIQYYNGEERAKGNILERFSAQQFPDLHSELNLSSLELGDSALYFCASSVGDGYYNEQFFGPGTRLTVL.

The CDR3 here is CASTGLAGGPTGELFF. In nucleotides, the CDR3 is TGTGCCAGCACCGGACTAGCGGGAGGGCCCACCGGGGAGCTGTTTTTT. The chain uses TRBV6-1 and TRBJ2-2; the match to TRBD2 covers 15 bases. The V gene end was trimmed by 7 bases and the J gene end by 4 bases; junction bases not matched to a gene: 4. The CDR3 sequence is 16 residues long. Germline lookup yields CDR1 MNHNS and CDR2 SASEGT.

This CDR3 reads CSVRVSDTGELFF. CDR3 coding DNA: TGCAGCGTCAGGGTCTCGGACACCGGGGAGCTGTTTTTT. V is TRBV29-1 and J is TRBJ2-2; D perhaps matches TRBD1 (5 bases). V lost 6 bases, J lost 3 bases, and 11 bases lay in between. CDR1 is SQVTM and CDR2 is ANQGSEA in the germline V gene. CDR3 length: 13 amino acids.

This clonotype was picked up a small number of times. The CDR3 DNA reads as TGTGCCAGCAGTTACAACGATCAGCCCCAGCATTTT. Translated, it gives CASSYNDQPQHF. The V call is TRBV5-4, the J call TRBJ1-5, with D uncertain. The CDR3 length is 12 residues. Germline CDR1 and CDR2: SGHNT and YYREEE (reference sequence). Trimming removed 5 bases at V and 5 bases at J, with 8 bases between.

The table lists this clonotype with a few counts. Compared with germline, one end of the junction differs, possibly owing to a read error. The genes are TRBV2 and TRBJ2-6; 8 bases are a match to TRBD1. Germline V gives CDR1 SNHLY, CDR2 FYNNEI. The CDR3 contains 18 residues. This CDR3 reads CATSDDRDRTSGANVLTF. CDR3 nucleotides: TGTGCCACCAGTGACGACCGGGACAGGACCTCTGGGGCCAACGTCCTGACTTTC.

In this sample, this clonotype turned up many times. This sequence joins TRBV28 and TRBJ2-5; 9 nucleotides match TRBD2. The CDR3 sequence is 16 residues long. Germline CDR1 is MDHEN and CDR2 is SYDVKM. V dropped 0 bases and J dropped 5; count of bases not matched to a gene: 7. The CDR3 nucleotides read TGTGCCAGCAGTTTATGGGCGGGAGGGCCGTCCGAGACCCAGTACTTC. This encodes CASSLWAGGPSETQYF.

Worth noting for this clonotype: A single base separates this from a much larger clone, so it may be a read error. The V call is TRBV5-1, the J call TRBJ2-3, with D possibly TRBD2 on 5 matching bases. Germline lookup yields CDR1 SGHRS and CDR2 YFSETQ. Between the trimmed V and J ends, which lost 4 bases and 3 bases, there was a span of 12 bases. The CDR3 length is 14 residues. CDR3 in DNA: TGCGCCAGCAGCCACTCACTAGGGACAGATACGCAGTATTTT. It specifies CASSHSLGTDTQYF. The whole variable domain, filled in from reference TRBV5-1 and TRBJ2-3, reads KAGVTQTPRYLIKTRGQQVTLSCSPISGHRSVSWYQQTPGQGLQFLFEYFSETQRNKGNFPGRFSGRQFSNSRSEMNVSTLELGDSALYLCASSHSLGTDTQYFGPGTRLTVL.

This clonotype was detected many times. The chain employs TRBV2 and TRBJ2-1; D is uncertain. Trimming shortened V by 1 base and J by 4 bases, and 2 bases separated the two germline ends. The CDR3 length is 12 residues. Per germline, CDR1 SNHLY and CDR2 FYNNEI. CDR3 residues: CASSEVYNEQFF. The CDR3 DNA sequence: TGTGCCAGCAGTGAAGTTTACAATGAGCAGTTCTTC.

This clonotype was counted only a few times. The rearrangement uses TRBV12-3 or TRBV12-4 and TRBJ1-5, with 7 bases that match TRBD1. CDR3 length: 14 residues. V lost 7 bases, J lost 1 base, and 4 bases stayed unmatched. The CDR3 region is CASTTGESNQPQHF. The CDR3 coding sequence is TGTGCCAGCACAACAGGGGAAAGCAATCAGCCCCAGCATTTT.

This clonotype appeared many times. The V call is TRBV2, the J call TRBJ2-1; D unresolved. V shed 8 bases and J shed 4 bases, with 21 bases lying between them. Per the germline V gene, CDR1 is SNHLY and CDR2 is FYNNEI. This CDR3 is 16 amino acids long. CDR3: CASARVSSGAYNEQFF. CDR3 DNA: TGTGCCAGCGCGAGAGTTAGCTCAGGCGCATACAATGAGCAGTTCTTC.

CDR3 region: CASSVLGSAEGEQFF. In DNA, the CDR3 is TGTGCCAGCAGCGTATTGGGGAGCGCTGAGGGGGAGCAGTTCTTC. The J gene is TRBJ2-1, the V gene TRBV9; perhaps D is TRBD1 or TRBD2 (5 bases each). The V gene lost 1 base and the J gene lost 10 bases, with 18 bases spanning the gap. The germline V gene has CDR1 SGDLS and CDR2 YYNGEE. This CDR3 comprises 15 residues.

A few counts support this clonotype. The V and J genes are TRBV27 and TRBJ2-7, with TRBD1 matching over 8 bases. From germline, CDR1 is MNHEY and CDR2 SMNVEV (reference sequence). The CDR3 runs 15 residues. V shed 6 bases, J shed 4 bases, and the junction held 11 bases outside the gene matches. The CDR3 spells CASRGGRGRGYEQYF. CDR3 nucleotide sequence: TGTGCCAGCAGGGGGGGCAGGGGGCGCGGGTACGAGCAGTACTTC.

The J gene is TRBJ2-7, the V gene TRBV12-3 or TRBV12-4; TRBD1 is a possible D gene (6 bases). The CDR3 extends over 16 amino acids. The V and J ends lost 3 bases and 2 bases respectively, with 17 bases between them. CDR3 residues: CASSFKRGRGTYEQYF. In nucleotides, the CDR3 is TGTGCCAGCAGTTTCAAACGGGGAAGGGGGACCTACGAGCAGTACTTC.

This clonotype has a handful of counts. This chain joins TRBV6-1 and TRBJ1-1; D possibly corresponds to TRBD1 (5 bases). Germline V gene data show CDR1 as MNHNS and CDR2 as SASEGT. The CDR3 is 11 residues long. V was clipped by 7 bases and J by 8 bases, with 11 bases between them. The CDR3 sequence: CASTGGREAFF. The CDR3 DNA follows: TGTGCCAGCACTGGGGGAAGGGAAGCTTTCTTT.

This clonotype was counted many times. This chain connects TRBV7-3 to TRBJ2-7, with D perhaps matching TRBD2 (6 bases). The germline V gene has CDR1 SGHTA and CDR2 FQGTGA. The ends were cut back, 2 bases at V and 9 bases at J, with 14 bases in the middle. This CDR3 is built from 13 residues. The DNA of the CDR3 is TGTGCCAGCAGCTTATCTAAATCGGGGGTGCAGTACTTC. It encodes CASSLSKSGVQYF.

Concerning this clonotype: A read error may explain this, as a much larger clone is one base away. The CDR3 protein is CASSLRGLANLCNEQFF. As DNA, the CDR3 is TGTGCCAGCAGTTTAAGGGGACTAGCGAACCTATGCAATGAGCAGTTCTTC. The genes are TRBV28 and TRBJ2-1, with 10 bases matching TRBD2. The CDR3 length is 17 residues. V shed 2 bases and J 6 bases; nucleotides not matched to a gene: 10. Germline CDR1 and CDR2: MDHEN and SYDVKM.

On this clonotype: This may be a read error: a much more frequent sequence differs by one nucleotide. This chain connects TRBV29-1 to TRBJ2-3, with D possibly TRBD1 on 5 matching bases. V lost 7 bases to trimming and J lost 4 bases, with 18 bases between them. Germline CDR1 is SQVTM and CDR2 is ANQGSEA. The CDR3 runs to 14 residues. CDR3 sequence: CSAKQGARADTQYF. The CDR3 nucleotides are TGCAGCGCGAAGCAAGGGGCCCGCGCAGATACGCAGTATTTT.

The V gene is TRBV27, the J gene TRBJ2-3; 12 nucleotides line up with TRBD2. The J segment lost 5 bases and the V segment lost 4 bases, leaving 10 bases of the junction unmatched. The CDR3 totals 17 residues. Per germline, CDR1 MNHEY and CDR2 SMNVEV (reference sequence). The CDR3 DNA reads as TGTGCCAGCAGTTCCCGGCTAGCGGGAGGGAGAGGAGATACGCAGTATTTT. It encodes CASSSRLAGGRGDTQYF.

This clonotype occurred a few times. This CDR3 is CASGPAGGTDTQYF. The CDR3, as DNA: TGTGCCAGCGGGCCGGCGGGAGGAACAGATACGCAGTATTTT. J is TRBJ2-3 and V is TRBV7-7; 8 nucleotides agree with TRBD2. CDR3 length: 14 residues. The V gene's germline CDR1 is SSHAT and CDR2 FNYEAQ (reference sequence). V lost 8 bases, J lost 3 bases, and 7 bases stayed unmatched. The variable domain in full, completed from reference TRBV7-7 and TRBJ2-3, reads GAGVSQSPRYKVTKRGQDVTLRCDPISSHATLYWYQQALGQGPEFLTYFNYEAQPDKSGLPSDRFSAERPEGSISTLTIQRTEQRDSAMYRCASGPAGGTDTQYFGPGTRLTVL.

The V gene is TRBV6-2 or TRBV6-3, the J gene TRBJ1-2, with TRBD1 as a possible D gene (6 bases). V lost 8 bases and J lost 7, with 17 bases in between. This CDR3 spans 13 amino acids. The germline V gene encodes CDR1 MNHEY and CDR2 SVGEGT. CDR3 amino acids: CASGRGTQLGYTF. CDR3 DNA sequence: TGTGCCAGCGGGAGGGGGACACAGCTTGGCTACACCTTC.

The sample holds a few counts of this clonotype. V usage is TRBV12-3 or TRBV12-4 and J usage is TRBJ2-1; D not certain. The V gene lost 6 bases and the J gene lost 3 bases, with 12 bases spanning the gap. The CDR3 consists of 14 residues. The CDR3 DNA is TGTGCCAGCAGCTCACAGACACGCTACAATGAGCAGTTCTTC. Protein: CASSSQTRYNEQFF.

This clonotype has a count of ten or more. V is TRBV5-1 and J is TRBJ2-1, with TRBD1 identical over 7 bases. The CDR3 loop spans 15 amino acids. Germline V gene data show CDR1 as SGHRS and CDR2 as YFSETQ. Germline trimming cut 0 bases from V and 8 bases from J; bases unmatched to any gene: 8. Here the CDR3 DNA reads TGCGCCAGCAGCTTGGGACAGGGTCATTACGATGAGCAGTTCTTC. Translating it yields CASSLGQGHYDEQFF.

This sequence joins TRBV7-9 and TRBJ2-2, with 12 bases identical to TRBD1. This CDR3 has 15 amino acids. Germline values: CDR1 SEHNR, CDR2 FQNEAQ (reference sequence). V was pared by 4 bases and J by 5 bases, with 2 bases of the junction left unmatched. CDR3 sequence reads: CASSSGQGATGELFF. Here the CDR3 DNA reads TGTGCCAGCAGCTCGGGACAGGGGGCGACCGGGGAGCTGTTTTTT. Supplemented by reference TRBV7-9 and TRBJ2-2, the full variable domain reads DTGVSQNPRHKITKRGQNVTFRCDPISEHNRLYWYRQTLGQGPEFLTYFQNEAQLEKSRLLSDRFSAERPKGSFSTLEIQRTEQGDSAMYLCASSSGQGATGELFFGEGSRLTVL.

In its sample, this clonotype was seen many times. The chain is built from TRBV29-1 and TRBJ1-1; D possibly corresponds to TRBD1 (5 bases). Germline V gene data show CDR1 as SQVTM and CDR2 as ANQGSEA. The V end was cut by 1 base, the J end by 1 base, with 7 bases between. The CDR3 is 13 residues long. CDR3 in amino acids: CSVEGRENTEAFF. Written as DNA, the CDR3 is TGCAGCGTTGAAGGCAGGGAGAACACTGAAGCTTTCTTT.

This clonotype was recorded many times. CDR3 sequence: CASSLVGSGSHTQYF. Written as DNA, the CDR3 is TGTGCCAGCAGCTTAGTCGGTAGCGGGAGCCACACGCAGTATTTT. The rearrangement uses TRBV7-2 and TRBJ2-3; 9 bases agree with TRBD2. CDR1 is SGHTA, CDR2 FQGNSA, per germline. The CDR3 runs to 15 residues. V lost 1 base to trimming and J lost 9 bases; unmatched junction nucleotides: 8.

The chain has TRBV7-9 and TRBJ2-2; perhaps TRBD2 as D (6 bases). Trimming removed 3 bases from V and 0 bases from J, with 14 bases in between. CDR1 is SEHNR, CDR2 FQNEAQ, per germline (reference sequence). The CDR3 runs 17 residues. CDR3 sequence reads: CASSLGAGNANTGELFF. CDR3 DNA sequence: TGTGCCAGCAGCTTGGGAGCGGGCAACGCGAACACCGGGGAGCTGTTTTTT.

A single count supports this clonotype. The rearrangement joins TRBV30 to TRBJ1-5, with D unclear. Germline lookup yields CDR1 GTSNPN and CDR2 SVGIG (reference sequence). This CDR3 has 14 residues. Trimming took 1 base from V and 0 from J, leaving 7 bases between them. The DNA of the CDR3 is TGTGCCTGGAGTGGGGTTTCTAGCAATCAGCCCCAGCATTTT. It specifies CAWSGVSSNQPQHF.